This T cell receptor (beta chain) was identified during a study of T cell changes during pregnancy in multiple sclerosis. The length of the CDR3 is 16 residues. CDR1 and CDR2 (germline): MNHEY, SVGAGI. The V and J ends lost 0 bases and 0 bases respectively, with 9 bases between them. TCRdb's table, derived via immunoSEQ multiplex PCR, lists solely in-frame clones and lacks some. The sample contains about 67,000 clones, around nine tenths of which appear only once. This chain links TRBV6-5 with TRBJ2-1; D call uncertain. Sequenced here: peripheral blood, sampled in the third trimester of pregnancy. The clonotype comes from a female donor with multiple sclerosis, enrolled in a pregnancy study. The CDR3 region has the DNA TGTGCCAGCAGTTACTCGAGGCTCAGCTCCTACAATGAGCAGTTCTTC. Translating it yields CASSYSRLSSYNEQFF.